The 3 T cell receptor beta chains in this list originate from one sample, sequenced in a study of T-cell reconstitution after alpha-beta-depleted transplantation in children. Library preparation (for TCRbeta) was performed with unique molecular identifiers. TCRdb analysed the PCR reads with MiXCR anew, one entry per CDR3 protein. This sample has 450,000 to 550,000 distinct CDR3 sequences, with about an eighth found just once. The sequences come from PBMCs, mostly from graft donor cells, collected 180 days after TCRalphabeta/CD19-depleted stem cell transplant. These receptors were obtained from a female patient aged 2-15 years who had a stem cell transplant for aplastic anemia, so the T cells may come from the graft donor.

The chain recombines TRBV6-5 with TRBJ2-7; the D call may be TRBD1 or TRBD2 (5 bases each). Germline V CDR1 and CDR2: MNHEY, SVGAGI. Trimming took off 5 bases at V and 3 bases at J, with 20 bases between the two ends. The CDR3 has 16 amino acids. The CDR3 here is CASSTSGTGYHYEQYV. The CDR3 bases are TGTGCCAGCAGTACATCCGGGACGGGTTATCACTACGAGCAGTACGTC.

This clonotype was counted only a few times. The V gene is TRBV24-1, the J gene TRBJ2-3, with D tentatively TRBD2 (6 bases). Germline V gene sequence: CDR1 KGHDR, CDR2 SFDVKD. This CDR3 is 16 amino acids long. The V end lost 0 bases, the J end lost 1 base, and 10 bases lay between the germline ends. The CDR3 here is CATSDLPSSGTDTQYF. The CDR3 nucleotides read TGTGCCACCAGTGATTTGCCCTCTAGCGGCACAGATACGCAGTATTTT.

In this sample, this clonotype turned up a few times. The V call is TRBV10-3, the J call TRBJ2-2; D might be TRBD2 (6 bases). The CDR3 contains 13 residues. Germline loops: CDR1 ENHRY, CDR2 SYGVKD. Trimming pared 2 bases from V and 6 bases from J, leaving 7 bases between. CDR3 amino acids: CAISEREPGELFF. CDR3 in DNA: TGTGCCATCAGTGAGCGGGAGCCCGGGGAGCTGTTTTTT.